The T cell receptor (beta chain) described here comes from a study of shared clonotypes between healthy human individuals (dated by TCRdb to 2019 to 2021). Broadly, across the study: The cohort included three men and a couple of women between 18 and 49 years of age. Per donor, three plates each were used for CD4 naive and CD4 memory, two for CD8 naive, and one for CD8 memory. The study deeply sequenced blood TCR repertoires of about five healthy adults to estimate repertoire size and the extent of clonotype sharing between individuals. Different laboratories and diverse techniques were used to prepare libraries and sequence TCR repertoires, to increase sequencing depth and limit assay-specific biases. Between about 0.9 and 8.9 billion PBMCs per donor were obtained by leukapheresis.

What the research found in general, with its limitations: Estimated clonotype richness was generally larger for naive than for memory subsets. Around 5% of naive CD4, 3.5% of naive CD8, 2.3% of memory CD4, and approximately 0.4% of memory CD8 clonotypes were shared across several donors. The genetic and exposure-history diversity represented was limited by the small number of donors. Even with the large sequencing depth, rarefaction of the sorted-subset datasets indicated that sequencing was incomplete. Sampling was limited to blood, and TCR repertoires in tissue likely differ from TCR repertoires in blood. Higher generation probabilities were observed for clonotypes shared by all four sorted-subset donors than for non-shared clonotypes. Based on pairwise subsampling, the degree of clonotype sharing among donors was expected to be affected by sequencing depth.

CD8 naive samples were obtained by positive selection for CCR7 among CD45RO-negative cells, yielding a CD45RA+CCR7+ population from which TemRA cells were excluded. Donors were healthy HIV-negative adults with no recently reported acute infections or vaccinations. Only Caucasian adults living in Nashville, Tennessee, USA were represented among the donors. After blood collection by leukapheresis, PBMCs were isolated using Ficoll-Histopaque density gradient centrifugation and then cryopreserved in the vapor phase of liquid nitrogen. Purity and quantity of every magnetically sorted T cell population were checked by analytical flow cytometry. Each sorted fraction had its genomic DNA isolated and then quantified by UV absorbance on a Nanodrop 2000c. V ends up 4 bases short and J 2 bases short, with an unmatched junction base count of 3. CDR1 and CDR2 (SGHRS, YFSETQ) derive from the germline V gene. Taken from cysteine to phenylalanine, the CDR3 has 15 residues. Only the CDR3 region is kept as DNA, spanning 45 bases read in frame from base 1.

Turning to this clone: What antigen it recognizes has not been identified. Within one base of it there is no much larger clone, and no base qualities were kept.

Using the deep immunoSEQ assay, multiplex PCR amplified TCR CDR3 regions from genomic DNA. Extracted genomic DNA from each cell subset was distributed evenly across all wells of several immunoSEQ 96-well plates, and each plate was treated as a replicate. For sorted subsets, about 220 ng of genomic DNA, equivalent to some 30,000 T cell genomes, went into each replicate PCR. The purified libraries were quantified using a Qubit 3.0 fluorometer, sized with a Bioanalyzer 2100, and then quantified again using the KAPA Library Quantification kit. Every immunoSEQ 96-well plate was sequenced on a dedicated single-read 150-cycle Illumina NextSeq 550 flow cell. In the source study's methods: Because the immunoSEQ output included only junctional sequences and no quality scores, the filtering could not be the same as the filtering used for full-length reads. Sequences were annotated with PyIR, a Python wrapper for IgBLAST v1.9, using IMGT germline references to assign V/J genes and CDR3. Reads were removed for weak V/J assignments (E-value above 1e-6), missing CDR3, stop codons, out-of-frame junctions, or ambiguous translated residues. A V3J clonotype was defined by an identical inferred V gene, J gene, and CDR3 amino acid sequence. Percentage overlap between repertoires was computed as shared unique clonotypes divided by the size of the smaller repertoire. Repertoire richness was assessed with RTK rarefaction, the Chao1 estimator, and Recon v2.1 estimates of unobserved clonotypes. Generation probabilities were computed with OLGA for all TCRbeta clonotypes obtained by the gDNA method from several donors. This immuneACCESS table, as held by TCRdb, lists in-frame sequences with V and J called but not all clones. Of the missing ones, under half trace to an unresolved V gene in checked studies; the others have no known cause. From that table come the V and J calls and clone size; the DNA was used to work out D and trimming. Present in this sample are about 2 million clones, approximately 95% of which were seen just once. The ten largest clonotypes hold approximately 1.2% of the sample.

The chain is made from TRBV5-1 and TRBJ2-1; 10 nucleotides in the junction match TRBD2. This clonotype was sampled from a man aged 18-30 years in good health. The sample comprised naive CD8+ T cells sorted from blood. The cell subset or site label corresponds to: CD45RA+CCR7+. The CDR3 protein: CASSQGLAAYNEQFF. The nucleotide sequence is TGCGCCAGCAGCCAAGGACTAGCGGCCTACAATGAGCAGTTCTTC.